This entry describes one T cell receptor (beta chain). Its antigen is as yet unknown. The entry originates in a study of CD8 T cells in ankylosing spondylitis. General study points: Within ankylosing spondylitis blood, a TCR beta motif made up of eight highly homologous variants appeared to be characteristic. Clones linked to disease were reported to show significant enrichment in matched ankylosing spondylitis synovial fluid.

Quantitative 5'-RACE with molecular barcodes generated TCR beta libraries. Each CDR3 protein is one row after TCRdb ran MiXCR on the 5' RACE reads. The table has 220,000 or so distinct CDR3 sequences, roughly 18% seen once. The specimen sequenced was blood, either unsorted or a sorted T cell fraction (not recorded which). The sequence was collected from a male donor with ankylosing spondylitis.

CDR3 nucleotide sequence: TGCGCCAGCAGCCAAGAGGCGACAGGGGGGAATGAAAAACTGTTTTTT. Encoded protein: CASSQEATGGNEKLFF. The chain has TRBV4-3 and TRBJ1-4, with 9 positions matching TRBD1. Trimming cost V 0 bases and J 5 bases; bases outside gene matches: 4. Germline V gene lookup returns CDR1 LGHNA and CDR2 YSLEER. There are 16 residues in the CDR3.